The 6 T cell receptor beta chains below were found in one sample sequenced in a study of blood T cell repertoires in COVID-19. TCRdb keeps only in-frame clones here, not all; method: immunoSEQ multiplex PCR. Of nearly 100,000 clones in the sample, approximately 84% were seen once. Sequences were obtained from peripheral blood. The receptor source for this set is a man aged 65 to 79 with acute or convalescent COVID-19.

This clone was picked up a small number of times. This chain uses TRBV18 with TRBJ1-1; D gene ambiguous. Germline V gives CDR1 KGHSH, CDR2 LQKENI. V gave up 6 bases and J gave up 3 bases, with 11 bases separating them. The CDR3 is 13 amino acids. The CDR3 is CASSEARDTEAFF. As DNA, the CDR3 is TGTGCCAGCTCTGAAGCTCGGGACACTGAAGCTTTCTTT.

About this clone: The same CDR3 arises from other DNA sequences in this sample as well. The V and J genes are TRBV6-6 and TRBJ2-2; D is unresolved. The CDR3 has 13 residues. Trimming took off 0 bases at V and 6 bases at J, with 5 bases between the two ends. Germline V lookup: CDR1 MNHNY, CDR2 SVGAGI (reference sequence). The CDR3 nucleotides read TGTGCCAGCAGTTACTCGAGTCCCGGGGAGCTGTTTTTT. Protein sequence: CASSYSSPGELFF.

The chain couples TRBV30 to TRBJ2-2; D is possibly TRBD2 (5 bases). This CDR3 comprises 15 residues. Germline V lookup: CDR1 GTSNPN, CDR2 SVGIG (reference sequence). With 0 bases removed from V and 3 bases from J, the gap between germline ends came to 11 bases. CDR3: CAWSVLDLYTGELFF. In DNA, the CDR3 is TGTGCCTGGAGTGTACTGGACTTATACACCGGGGAGCTGTTTTTT.

The J gene is TRBJ2-1, the V gene TRBV3-1 (or the pseudogene TRBV3-2); a weak D match, TRBD2 (5 bases). V was clipped by 7 bases and J by 6 bases, with 16 bases between them. This CDR3 spans 14 amino acids. The germline V gene encodes CDR1 LGHDT and CDR2 YNNKEL (reference sequence). Here the CDR3 DNA reads TGTGCCAGCACCAGCGGCAGAAAACTCAATGAGCAGTTCTTC. This sequence encodes CASTSGRKLNEQFF.

CDR3 sequence: CASSIRTGIAYEQYF. The CDR3 DNA reads TGTGCCAGTAGTATAAGGACAGGAATCGCCTACGAGCAGTACTTC. V usage is TRBV19 and J usage is TRBJ2-7; the match to TRBD1 covers 7 bases. This CDR3 spans 15 amino acids. CDR1 and CDR2 (germline): LNHDA, SQIVND (reference sequence). V was clipped by 2 bases and J by 2 bases; unmatched bases: 6.

The chain joins TRBV18 to TRBJ2-2, with D unresolved. The CDR3 runs to 17 residues. V gave up 2 bases and J gave up 6 bases, with 19 bases separating them. Germline CDR1 reads KGHSH; CDR2 reads LQKENI. The CDR3 protein is CASSPITGGPNAGELFF. The CDR3 DNA reads TGTGCCAGCTCACCAATCACGGGTGGCCCTAACGCCGGGGAGCTGTTTTTT.